This passage covers 11 T cell receptor beta chains from one sample sequenced in a study of blood T cell repertoires in COVID-19. Data came from immunoSEQ multiplex PCR; TCRdb stores just in-frame clones and leaves some out. Of 110,000 to 150,000 clones in the sample, approximately 90% were seen once. The sample comprised peripheral blood. These receptors were collected from a man between 60 and 75 years old with active or convalescent COVID-19.

The chain has TRBV7-2 and TRBJ2-5; D unclear. The CDR3 spans 13 residues. Looked up from germline, CDR1 is SGHTA and CDR2 is FQGNSA. V was shortened by 2 bases and J by 2 bases, with 6 bases between the two germline ends. CDR3 DNA: TGTGCCAGCAGCTTATTGACTCAAGAGACCCAGTACTTC. This codes for CASSLLTQETQYF. Drawing the rest from reference TRBV7-2 and TRBJ2-5, the complete variable domain is GAGVSQSPSNKVTEKGKDVELRCDPISGHTALYWYRQSLGQGLEFLIYFQGNSAPDKSGLPSDRFSAERTGGSVSTLTIQRTQQEDSAVYLCASSLLTQETQYFGPGTRLLVL.

The rearrangement uses TRBV19 and TRBJ2-1, with 10 bases fitting TRBD2. CDR3 length equals 15 residues. V was pared by 3 bases and J by 7 bases, with 6 bases of the junction left unmatched. The germline V gene has CDR1 LNHDA and CDR2 SQIVND (reference sequence). CDR3 sequence reads: CASSMGSGGANEQFF. The CDR3 DNA reads as TGTGCCAGTAGTATGGGGAGCGGGGGGGCAAATGAGCAGTTCTTC.

The J gene is TRBJ1-3, the V gene TRBV28; 10 bases map to TRBD1. Trimming took 10 bases from V and 2 from J; bases not matched to a gene: 2. Germline CDR1 and CDR2: MDHEN and SYDVKM. This CDR3 comprises 13 residues. CDR3 nucleotides: TGTGCCACCGGGACAGGGGCTGGAAACACCATATATTTT. It is translated as CATGTGAGNTIYF. Combining the CDR3 with reference TRBV28 and TRBJ1-3 gives the whole variable domain DVKVTQSSRYLVKRTGEKVFLECVQDMDHENMFWYRQDPGLGLRLIYFSYDVKMKEKGDIPEGYSVSREKKERFSLILESASTNQTSMYLCATGTGAGNTIYFGEGSWLTVV.

This clone was found once. The rearrangement uses TRBV5-4 and TRBJ2-7; TRBD1 agrees at 10 bases. Germline V CDR1 and CDR2: SGHNT, YYREEE (reference sequence). Trimming at V came to 5 bases and at J to 7 bases, leaving 12 bases not matched to a gene. CDR3 length: 15 residues. The CDR3 loop is CASRPGQGGKGEQYF. The CDR3 DNA reads as TGTGCCAGCAGGCCTGGACAGGGGGGGAAGGGAGAGCAGTACTTC. Full variable domain (remainder filled in from reference TRBV5-4 and TRBJ2-7): ETGVTQSPTHLIKTRGQQVTLRCSSQSGHNTVSWYQQALGQGPQFIFQYYREEENGRGNFPPRFSGLQFPNYSSELNVNALELDDSALYLCASRPGQGGKGEQYFGPGTRLTVT.

This clone appeared a single time. The gene calls are TRBV11-1 and TRBJ1-1; a possible D gene is TRBD1 (5 bases). V was shortened by 0 bases and J by 1 base, with 18 bases between the two germline ends. CDR1 and CDR2 (germline): SGHAT, FQDESV (reference sequence). CDR3 length equals 18 residues. CDR3: CASSLALRWGVRNTEAFF. CDR3 DNA: TGTGCCAGCAGCTTAGCCCTCCGTTGGGGGGTGAGGAACACTGAAGCTTTCTTT.

This rearrangement joins TRBV7-2 to TRBJ1-5; maybe TRBD1 (5 bases). CDR1 is SGHTA, CDR2 FQGNSA, per germline. V lost 3 bases and J lost 5, with 20 bases in between. The CDR3 length is 17 residues. The CDR3 here is CASSFHDGGRGDQPQHF. The CDR3 region has the DNA TGTGCCAGCAGCTTCCACGACGGGGGTCGGGGAGATCAGCCCCAGCATTTT.

V is TRBV6-5 and J is TRBJ2-7; 9 positions agree with TRBD2. This CDR3 is built from 14 residues. The germline CDR1 and CDR2 sequences are MNHEY and SVGAGI. Trimming removed 11 bases from V and 5 bases from J; junction bases left unmatched: 13. CDR3 nucleotides: TGTGCCGCCGTGGAGGCGGGAGGGAGAAACGAGCAGTACTTC. Its protein product is CAAVEAGGRNEQYF.

The J gene is TRBJ1-6, the V gene TRBV4-2; TRBD1 might be the D (5 bases). Trimming cost V 4 bases and J 14 bases, with 15 bases left between them. This CDR3 contains 13 residues. From germline, CDR1 is LGHNA and CDR2 YNFKEQ. CDR3 DNA sequence: TGTGCCAGCAGCCCCAACAGGCTACTCGCCCTCCACTTT. As protein: CASSPNRLLALHF.

V usage is TRBV5-3 and J usage is TRBJ1-4, with D perhaps matching TRBD1 (5 bases). TRBV5-3 is labeled an ORF, and its function is uncertain. This CDR3 is 17 amino acids long. V was trimmed by 4 bases and J by 5 bases, leaving 21 bases between them. The CDR3 DNA is TGTGCCAGAAGCACCTCCACGGCAGGCCGGGGGAATGAAAAACTGTTTTTT. It yields the protein CARSTSTAGRGNEKLFF.

The V gene is TRBV28, the J gene TRBJ2-1, with 7 bases identical to TRBD2. Looked up from germline, CDR1 is MDHEN and CDR2 is SYDVKM. Trimming took 3 bases from V and 1 from J; bases not matched to a gene: 3. There are 15 residues in the CDR3. This CDR3 is CASSFSGGSYNEQFF. The CDR3 DNA reads TGTGCCAGCAGTTTCTCGGGGGGATCCTACAATGAGCAGTTCTTC.

V and J are TRBV12-3 or TRBV12-4 and TRBJ1-1; no firm D call. The CDR3 covers 13 residues. Trimming left V 6 bases short and J 6 bases short, with 14 bases between. The CDR3, as DNA: TGTGCCAGCAGGATTATAGGACTCGCTGAAGCTTTCTTT. Its protein product is CASRIIGLAEAFF.